Listed below are T cell receptor beta chains from one sample, sequenced in a study of T-cell memory formation after mild COVID-19. TCRdb itself ran the 5' RACE reads through MiXCR, one entry per CDR3 protein. This table holds hundreds of thousands of distinct CDR3 sequences, around 17% found once. The sample taken for sequencing was PBMCs or a T cell subset sorted from them (not recorded which). The receptors stem from a man aged 18 to 29 who had mild COVID-19 (a few samples of this study predate the infection). Cell type and time point are not known. CDR3s include the opening cysteine and the closing phenylalanine or tryptophan. D genes are given only for firm matches. A clone size is listed for some rows: how often the clone was seen (once, few, many), or a class if it is expanded.

v_gene: TRBV11-2
abundance: NA
d_gene: NA
len: 16
j_gene: TRBJ1-1
CDR3nt: TGTGCCAGCAGCTCCGGTGTTGGGGCTGGAGACACTGAAGCTTTCTTT
CDR3aa: CASSSGVGAGDTEAFF

v_gene: TRBV5-1
abundance: many
d_gene: TRBD2
len: 15
j_gene: TRBJ2-1
CDR3nt: TGCGCCAGCAGCCCCGCTAGCGGGGTCTACAATGAGCAGTTCTTC
CDR3aa: CASSPASGVYNEQFF

v_gene: TRBV5-5
abundance: few
d_gene: TRBD1
len: 15
j_gene: TRBJ2-1
CDR3nt: TGTGCCAGCAGCTGGGACAGGGAATTTAACAATGAGCAGTTCTTC
CDR3aa: CASSWDREFNNEQFF

v_gene: TRBV4-1
abundance: many
d_gene: TRBD1
len: 17
j_gene: TRBJ2-4
CDR3nt: TGCGCCAGCAGCCAAGAGTCCGCCCAGGGGGTCAAAAACATTCAGTACTTC
CDR3aa: CASSQESAQGVKNIQYF

v_gene: TRBV20-1
abundance: many
d_gene: NA
len: 14
j_gene: TRBJ2-7
CDR3nt: TGCAGTGCTAGAGACCCGAAAATTGACTACGAGCAGTACTTC
CDR3aa: CSARDPKIDYEQYF

v_gene: TRBV18
abundance: NA
d_gene: NA
len: 14
j_gene: TRBJ2-3
CDR3nt: TGTGCCAGCTCACAGGTTAGGAGCACAGATACGCAGTATTTT
CDR3aa: CASSQVRSTDTQYF

v_gene: TRBV29-1
abundance: few
d_gene: TRBD2
len: 13
j_gene: TRBJ2-3
CDR3nt: TGCAGCGTTGAAAACGGGGGGGCAGATACGCAGTATTTT
CDR3aa: CSVENGGADTQYF

v_gene: TRBV5-1
abundance: NA
d_gene: TRBD1
len: 14
j_gene: TRBJ2-3
CDR3nt: TGCGCCAGCAGCCCACAAACAGGGGCAGATACGCAGTATTTT
CDR3aa: CASSPQTGADTQYF

v_gene: TRBV7-2
abundance: NA
d_gene: NA
len: 16
j_gene: TRBJ1-6
CDR3nt: TGTGCCAGCAGCTTAGCTGGGACGAAACGGAATTCACCCCTCCACTTT
CDR3aa: CASSLAGTKRNSPLHF

v_gene: TRBV9
abundance: NA
d_gene: TRBD1
len: 14
j_gene: TRBJ1-6
CDR3nt: TGTGCCAGCAGCTCCGGGACAGAAGGGTCACCCCTCCACTTT
CDR3aa: CASSSGTEGSPLHF

v_gene: TRBV7-3
abundance: NA
d_gene: NA
len: 15
j_gene: TRBJ2-6
CDR3nt: TGTGCCAGCAGCCCACAGGGTACCGGGGCCAACGTCCTGACTTTC
CDR3aa: CASSPQGTGANVLTF

v_gene: TRBV7-9
abundance: NA
d_gene: NA
len: 14
j_gene: TRBJ2-5
CDR3nt: TGTGCCAGCACCCCTGGGGAGAAAGGAGAGACCCAGTACTTC
CDR3aa: CASTPGEKGETQYF

v_gene: TRBV2
abundance: few
d_gene: NA
len: 12
j_gene: TRBJ2-1
CDR3nt: TGTGCCAGCAGTGAACAGGCGGGTGAGCAGTTCTTC
CDR3aa: CASSEQAGEQFF

v_gene: TRBV7-9
abundance: few
d_gene: NA
len: 15
j_gene: TRBJ2-2
CDR3nt: TGTGCCAGCAGCTTTGAAGGGCATTCCACCGGGGAGCTGTTTTTT
CDR3aa: CASSFEGHSTGELFF

v_gene: TRBV5-1
abundance: NA
d_gene: NA
len: 12
j_gene: TRBJ2-1
CDR3nt: TGCGCCAGCAGCCCGGACAGCAATGAGCAGTTCTTC
CDR3aa: CASSPDSNEQFF

v_gene: TRBV4-3
abundance: many
d_gene: NA
len: 14
j_gene: TRBJ2-3
CDR3nt: TGCGCCAGCAGCCAAGATCCTCGCACAGATACGCAGTATTTT
CDR3aa: CASSQDPRTDTQYF

v_gene: TRBV27
abundance: NA
d_gene: NA
len: 13
j_gene: TRBJ2-2
CDR3nt: TGTGCCAGCAGGTCTGGCGGCACCGGGGAGCTGTTTTTT
CDR3aa: CASRSGGTGELFF

v_gene: TRBV12-3/TRBV12-4
abundance: NA
d_gene: TRBD1
len: 14
j_gene: TRBJ1-2
CDR3nt: TGTGCCAGCATCCCATGGACAGGACACTATGGCTACACCTTC
CDR3aa: CASIPWTGHYGYTF

v_gene: TRBV7-9
abundance: NA
d_gene: NA
len: 18
j_gene: TRBJ1-6
CDR3nt: TGTGCCAGCAGTCTAGAAGGGCAGCCGAGCTCCTATAATTCACCCCTCCACTTT
CDR3aa: CASSLEGQPSSYNSPLHF

v_gene: TRBV7-9
abundance: NA
d_gene: TRBD1
len: 15
j_gene: TRBJ1-2
CDR3nt: TGTGCCAGCAGCTCCAGGGACAGCCCTAACTATGGCTACACCTTC
CDR3aa: CASSSRDSPNYGYTF

v_gene: TRBV18
abundance: few
d_gene: NA
len: 13
j_gene: TRBJ2-1
CDR3nt: TGTGCCAGCACTCCAGTGGATTTCAATGAGCAGTTCTTC
CDR3aa: CASTPVDFNEQFF

v_gene: TRBV25-1
abundance: many
d_gene: NA
len: 10
j_gene: TRBJ2-5
CDR3nt: TGTGCCAGCGGGCAAGAGACCCAGTACTTC
CDR3aa: CASGQETQYF

v_gene: TRBV5-1
abundance: few
d_gene: TRBD2
len: 14
j_gene: TRBJ2-7
CDR3nt: TGCGCCAGCAGCTTCAGGGAGGGGCGTGACGAGCAGTACTTC
CDR3aa: CASSFREGRDEQYF

v_gene: TRBV7-9
abundance: few
d_gene: NA
len: 19
j_gene: TRBJ2-3
CDR3nt: TGTGCCAGCAGCGCGGTTAGGGGGATTTCGGCGCTAGGCACAGATACGCAGTATTTT
CDR3aa: CASSAVRGISALGTDTQYF

v_gene: TRBV20-1
abundance: NA
d_gene: NA
len: 14
j_gene: TRBJ1-2
CDR3nt: TGCAGTGCTAGACATTTTCGCACCCCCTATGGCTACACCTTC
CDR3aa: CSARHFRTPYGYTF

v_gene: TRBV5-1
abundance: many
d_gene: TRBD1
len: 15
j_gene: TRBJ2-2
CDR3nt: TGCGCCAGCAGCCCAGGGGGCTGGGACACCGGGGAGCTGTTTTTT
CDR3aa: CASSPGGWDTGELFF

v_gene: TRBV29-1
abundance: few
d_gene: NA
len: 12
j_gene: TRBJ2-2
CDR3nt: TGCAGCGTAATATACAGGTCGGGGGAGCTGTTTTTT
CDR3aa: CSVIYRSGELFF

v_gene: TRBV7-2
abundance: few
d_gene: TRBD2
len: 19
j_gene: TRBJ2-2
CDR3nt: TGTGCCAGCAGACGACTAGCGGGGGGCTCGCGAAACTGGGGCGGGGAGCTGTTTTTT
CDR3aa: CASRRLAGGSRNWGGELFF

v_gene: TRBV7-2
abundance: few
d_gene: NA
len: 13
j_gene: TRBJ1-1
CDR3nt: TGTGCCAGCAGCTTAGCGAGAACAGCTGAAGCTTTCTTT
CDR3aa: CASSLARTAEAFF

v_gene: TRBV21-1
abundance: few
d_gene: NA
len: 14
j_gene: TRBJ1-4
CDR3nt: TGTGCCAGCAGTCCAGGCCGCCAGAAGGTGGAACTGTTTTTT
CDR3aa: CASSPGRQKVELFF

v_gene: TRBV28
abundance: few
d_gene: TRBD2
len: 15
j_gene: TRBJ2-1
CDR3nt: TGTGCCAGCACCCTCGGGGGGAGCTCCTACAATGAGCAGTTCTTC
CDR3aa: CASTLGGSSYNEQFF

v_gene: TRBV20-1
abundance: NA
d_gene: TRBD2
len: 15
j_gene: TRBJ2-1
CDR3nt: TGCAGTGCTCCGACTAGCGGGGGGAGCTACAATGAGCAGTTCTTC
CDR3aa: CSAPTSGGSYNEQFF

v_gene: TRBV7-9
abundance: NA
d_gene: NA
len: 14
j_gene: TRBJ1-1
CDR3nt: TGTGCCAGCAGCTTAGGGGCTCCGGGCACTGAAGCTTTCTTT
CDR3aa: CASSLGAPGTEAFF

v_gene: TRBV9
abundance: NA
d_gene: TRBD1
len: 13
j_gene: TRBJ1-6
CDR3nt: TGTGCCAGCAGCCCAGGGGGGGGGACACCCCTCCACTTT
CDR3aa: CASSPGGGTPLHF

v_gene: TRBV6-6
abundance: many
d_gene: NA
len: 15
j_gene: TRBJ1-5
CDR3nt: TGTGCCAGCAGCTCGAGGACACCTAGCAATCAGCCCCAGCATTTT
CDR3aa: CASSSRTPSNQPQHF

v_gene: TRBV28
abundance: NA
d_gene: NA
len: 10
j_gene: TRBJ1-1
CDR3nt: TGTGCCAGCAGCCAGTTCGAAGCTTTCTTT
CDR3aa: CASSQFEAFF

v_gene: TRBV25-1
abundance: few
d_gene: NA
len: 13
j_gene: TRBJ1-1
CDR3nt: TGTGCCAGCAGTGAAGAAATGAACACTGAAGCTTTCTTT
CDR3aa: CASSEEMNTEAFF

v_gene: TRBV7-6
abundance: NA
d_gene: TRBD2
len: 17
j_gene: TRBJ2-5
CDR3nt: TGTGCCAGCAGCTTAAGTCTAGCGGGGACGTTCCAAGAGACCCAGTACTTC
CDR3aa: CASSLSLAGTFQETQYF

v_gene: TRBV7-2
abundance: few
d_gene: NA
len: 16
j_gene: TRBJ1-6
CDR3nt: TGTGCCAGCAGCCTGGACCGGAGGGGGGGTAGCTCACCCCTCCACTTT
CDR3aa: CASSLDRRGGSSPLHF

v_gene: TRBV19
abundance: few
d_gene: NA
len: 12
j_gene: TRBJ1-1
CDR3nt: TGTGCCAGTAGTCCCTCGGCGGGCGAAGCTTTCTTT
CDR3aa: CASSPSAGEAFF

v_gene: TRBV7-8
abundance: NA
d_gene: NA
len: 14
j_gene: TRBJ1-6
CDR3nt: TGTGCCAGCAGCTGGGTTCTTCAAAATTCACCCCTCCACTTT
CDR3aa: CASSWVLQNSPLHF

v_gene: TRBV2
abundance: few
d_gene: NA
len: 13
j_gene: TRBJ1-2
CDR3nt: TGTGCCAGCAGTGAACAGGGCGCCTATGGCTACACCTTC
CDR3aa: CASSEQGAYGYTF

v_gene: TRBV29-1
abundance: few
d_gene: NA
len: 10
j_gene: TRBJ2-1
CDR3nt: TGCAGCGTTGGGGCCAATGAGCAGTTCTTC
CDR3aa: CSVGANEQFF

v_gene: TRBV30
abundance: NA
d_gene: NA
len: 15
j_gene: TRBJ2-2
CDR3nt: TGTGCCTGGAGTGCATGGGACATGAAGGCCGGGGAGCTGTTTTTT
CDR3aa: CAWSAWDMKAGELFF

v_gene: TRBV28
abundance: NA
d_gene: TRBD2
len: 16
j_gene: TRBJ2-5
CDR3nt: TGTGCCAGCAGTCACCAACTAGCGGGGGAATCTGAGACCCAGTACTTC
CDR3aa: CASSHQLAGESETQYF

v_gene: TRBV15
abundance: few
d_gene: NA
len: 12
j_gene: TRBJ1-2
CDR3nt: TGTGCCACCAGAGAGTTCGGCTATGGCTACACCTTC
CDR3aa: CATREFGYGYTF

v_gene: TRBV28
abundance: few
d_gene: NA
len: 12
j_gene: TRBJ2-2
CDR3nt: TGTGCCATAGCACCGAACACCGGGGAGCTGTTTTTT
CDR3aa: CAIAPNTGELFF

v_gene: TRBV20-1
abundance: NA
d_gene: TRBD2
len: 14
j_gene: TRBJ2-3
CDR3nt: TGCAGTGCCTTTAGCGGGGGGGGCACAGATACGCAGTATTTT
CDR3aa: CSAFSGGGTDTQYF

v_gene: TRBV4-1
abundance: NA
d_gene: TRBD2
len: 15
j_gene: TRBJ2-1
CDR3nt: TGCGCCAGCAGCCACCTGCGGGGGGGCGGTAGTGAGCAGTTCTTC
CDR3aa: CASSHLRGGGSEQFF

v_gene: TRBV9
abundance: few
d_gene: NA
len: 14
j_gene: TRBJ1-1
CDR3nt: TGTGCCAGCAGCGGCGACAGGCATGGCGCTGAAGCTTTCTTT
CDR3aa: CASSGDRHGAEAFF

v_gene: TRBV5-1
abundance: few
d_gene: NA
len: 13
j_gene: TRBJ1-2
CDR3nt: TGCGCCAGCAGCTTGGGGCCAGACTATGGCTACACCTTC
CDR3aa: CASSLGPDYGYTF

v_gene: TRBV7-9
abundance: many
d_gene: NA
len: 13
j_gene: TRBJ1-6
CDR3nt: TGTGCCAGCAGCCCCTCGCGGGACTCACCCCTCCACTTT
CDR3aa: CASSPSRDSPLHF

v_gene: TRBV14
abundance: NA
d_gene: TRBD2
len: 18
j_gene: TRBJ2-1
CDR3nt: TGTGCCAGCAGCCGCGAGCTCCCGGGACTAGCGACTTACAATGAGCAGTTCTTC
CDR3aa: CASSRELPGLATYNEQFF

v_gene: TRBV7-9
abundance: few
d_gene: NA
len: 17
j_gene: TRBJ2-3
CDR3nt: TGTGCCAGCAGCTTAGGGGTCGAAGATGGTGGCACAGATACGCAGTATTTT
CDR3aa: CASSLGVEDGGTDTQYF

v_gene: TRBV29-1
abundance: few
d_gene: NA
len: 14
j_gene: TRBJ2-3
CDR3nt: TGCAGCGTCTCCCGGACAGAAAGCACAGATACGCAGTATTTT
CDR3aa: CSVSRTESTDTQYF

v_gene: TRBV18
abundance: NA
d_gene: NA
len: 12
j_gene: TRBJ1-2
CDR3nt: TGTGCCAGCTCACCACCGGACGGGGTCGACACCTTC
CDR3aa: CASSPPDGVDTF

v_gene: TRBV5-1
abundance: many
d_gene: NA
len: 15
j_gene: TRBJ2-3
CDR3nt: TGCGCCAGCAGCGCCGGGACCGCTAGCACAGATACGCAGTATTTT
CDR3aa: CASSAGTASTDTQYF